This T cell receptor (beta chain) comes out of a study of T-cell memory formation after mild COVID-19 (dated by TCRdb to 2020 to 2023). About the study as a whole: TCR sequence clusters from the two donors were found to be largely donor specific. Two young, previously healthy adult volunteers made up the cohort, one male and one female. In two donors, T-cell clones that expanded and contracted after mild COVID-19 were tracked by sequencing TCRalpha and TCRbeta repertoires over time.

CDR1 and CDR2, looked up from the germline V gene (reference sequence), are DFQATT and SNEGSKA. Its CDR3 holds 14 amino acids, cysteine through phenylalanine. The entry retains the CDR3 DNA only, 42 bases that are in frame from base 1. The junction carries 12 bases between V and J, which are trimmed by 0 bases and 4 bases respectively. Ficoll-Paque density gradient centrifugation was used to isolate PBMCs. Results the study describes overall, beyond this receptor: Contracting CD4+ clones turned up mainly in the CM and EM memory subsets, whereas EMRA was where CD8+ clones were enriched. Whether the second-wave clones peaking on day 37 were SARS-CoV-2 specific was not confirmed. Balanced CD4/CD8 phenotypes were observed for clones contracting from day 15 to 85, whereas a bias towards CD4+ was observed for a second wave of clones expanding from day 15 to 37. Some responding clones were detected in pre-infection memory, suggesting pre-existing cross-reactive memory T cells joined the SARS-CoV-2 response. The study included only two mild cases, and larger cohorts that include severe cases with pre-infection samples were judged to be necessary.

In its sample, this clonotype was seen many times. What antigen it recognizes has not been identified. Base qualities are not recorded, but no much larger clone differs from it by a single base. The sequencer listed for this sample is Illumina NovaSeq 6000. Using 5'RACE with constant-segment primers, TCRalpha and TCRbeta cDNA libraries were constructed, with sample barcodes and unique molecular identifiers added in the process. RNA was extracted from every sample with Trizol reagent. Library amplification was performed in two PCR steps, and a second sample barcode and Illumina TruSeq adapters were introduced in the second step. Sequencing of the libraries was done on an Illumina NovaSeq, producing 2 x 150 bp paired-end reads. In the paper's pipeline: With migec v1.2.7, reads were demultiplexed and then collapsed into UMI-guided consensus sequences. With mixcr v2.1.11, UMI consensuses were aligned to TRA and TRB V and J templates and assembled into clonotypes. Clonotypes were classified as expanded or contracted when called significant by both edgeR and NoisET, with noise models trained on biological replicates. For edgeR calls, the cutoffs were a false discovery rate-adjusted p below 0.01 and a log2 fold-change threshold of 1. As an exploratory analysis of dynamics, PCA with hierarchical clustering was applied to max-normalized trajectories of the 1000 most abundant clonotypes. Separately sequenced CD4+ and CD8+ repertoires were used to assign a CD4 or CD8 phenotype to each responding clone. TCRdb reran the public reads through fastp at Q25 and MiXCR, keeping productive beta chains. Each record represents a unique CDR3 protein, reported with the most common genes and DNA among its rows. Clone size and V and J calls follow TCRdb, not the original study. The sample table contains about 150,000 distinct CDR3 sequences; only one count was recorded for roughly 21% of them. The ten largest clones represent around 2.5% of the sample.

Recombination joined TRBV20-1 with TRBJ1-2; TRBD1 might be the D gene, on 5 matching bases. Material: PBMCs or a T cell subset sorted from them (not recorded which). This receptor was taken from an adult woman who had mild COVID-19 (a few samples of this study predate the infection). The sample titles of this study are shuffled in the database, so cell type and time point are left out; the donor was told from shared clones. The sequence in DNA is TGCAGTGCTAGAGATGTTATGGGGGTCTATGGCTACACCTTC. It codes for CSARDVMGVYGYTF.